The 29 T cell receptor beta chains given below trace back to one sample, sequenced in a study of CD8 T cells in Susac syndrome. Random hexamers were used to reverse transcribe roughly 0.45 to 1 ug of RNA. In TCRdb, the immunoSEQ multiplex PCR reads were re-called with MiXCR into one record per CDR3 protein. The sample includes some 120,000 distinct CDR3 sequences, approximately 91% seen only once; the top ten take 0.14%. Source material: CD4+ T cells from PBMCs. These receptors were obtained from a human donor in good health.

This sequence joins TRBV7-3 and TRBJ2-3; 11 positions match TRBD2. V was pared by 5 bases and J by 4 bases, with 5 bases of the junction left unmatched. This CDR3 is built from 15 residues. The germline CDR1 and CDR2 sequences are SGHTA and FQGTGA. The CDR3 region is CASSPSGRLPDTQYF. DNA of the CDR3: TGTGCCAGCAGCCCTAGCGGGAGGCTCCCAGATACGCAGTATTTT.

The rearrangement links TRBV3-1 to TRBJ2-5; D gene ambiguous. Trimming removed 1 base at V and 5 bases at J, with 14 bases between. The CDR3 totals 15 residues. Germline V gene data show CDR1 as LGHDT and CDR2 as YNNKEL (reference sequence). In nucleotides, the CDR3 is TGTGCCAGCAGCCAAGGGCCGGTTAGCCGGGAGACCCAGTACTTC. This sequence encodes CASSQGPVSRETQYF.

Of note for this clonotype: One junction end disagrees with the germline gene, perhaps due to a read error. The CDR3 DNA reads as TGCAGCGGAGGGACTAGCCACACCGGGGAGCTGCTTTTT. This encodes CSGGTSHTGELLF. The rearrangement uses TRBV29-1 and TRBJ2-2; 9 positions agree with TRBD2. CDR1 is SQVTM, CDR2 ANQGSEA, per germline. There are 13 residues in the CDR3.

The chain carries TRBV25-1 and TRBJ1-1; 7 nucleotides agree with TRBD1. After removal of 8 bases from V and 4 bases from J, the junction contained 10 bases not matched to a gene. The length of the CDR3 is 14 residues. From germline, CDR1 is MGHDK and CDR2 SYGVNS. The CDR3 DNA reads TGTGCCAGCGGCTTAATGACAGGGACCACTGAAGCTTTCTTT. Translating it yields CASGLMTGTTEAFF.

The chain has TRBV2 and TRBJ2-7; the D gene could be TRBD1 or TRBD2 (6 bases each). Germline lookup yields CDR1 SNHLY and CDR2 FYNNEI. The CDR3 extends over 14 amino acids. V dropped 6 bases and J dropped 0 bases, with 12 bases sitting between them. The chain's CDR3 is CASRRRGSSYEQYF. Written as DNA, the CDR3 is TGTGCCAGCAGGAGGAGGGGGAGCTCCTACGAGCAGTACTTC.

V usage is TRBV11-2 and J usage is TRBJ1-1; D is undetermined. V dropped 4 bases and J dropped 1 base, with 4 bases sitting between them. Germline V gives CDR1 SGHAT, CDR2 FQNNGV. This CDR3 comprises 12 residues. In DNA, the CDR3 is TGTGCCAGCAGCTGGTCGAACACTGAAGCTTTCTTT. Amino acids: CASSWSNTEAFF.

This chain connects TRBV9 to TRBJ2-5; TRBD1 is a possible D gene (5 bases). The CDR3 is made up of 14 amino acids. V lost 4 bases, J lost 5 bases, and 15 bases lay in between. CDR1 and CDR2 from the germline V gene are SGDLS and YYNGEE. The CDR3 bases are TGTGCCAGCAGCCCGAGGCAGGGTAGCGAGACCCAGTACTTC. Protein product: CASSPRQGSETQYF.

This rearrangement joins TRBV9 to TRBJ1-1; D is perhaps TRBD1 (5 bases). The CDR3 contains 14 residues. Germline CDR1 and CDR2: SGDLS and YYNGEE. Deletions cut 4 bases from V and 1 base from J, with 11 bases between. CDR3 sequence: CASSPTGRNTEAFF. DNA of the CDR3: TGTGCCAGCAGCCCAACGGGACGGAACACTGAAGCTTTCTTT. Variable domain in full (rest from reference TRBV9 and TRBJ1-1): DSGVTQTPKHLITATGQRVTLRCSPRSGDLSVYWYQQSLDQGLQFLIQYYNGEERAKGNILERFSAQQFPDLHSELNLSSLELGDSALYFCASSPTGRNTEAFFGQGTRLTVV.

V gene TRBV19 combines with J gene TRBJ2-7, with D perhaps matching TRBD1 (6 bases). The CDR3 extends over 14 amino acids. In germline, CDR1 is LNHDA, CDR2 SQIVND (reference sequence). V was trimmed by 7 bases and J by 0 bases, leaving 13 bases between them. DNA of the CDR3: TGTGCCAGTACCCCTGGGGGCAGCTCCTACGAGCAGTACTTC. Its protein product is CASTPGGSSYEQYF.

This chain links TRBV2 with TRBJ2-1; D is unresolved. This CDR3 region has 17 residues. V shed 4 bases and J shed 6 bases, with 22 bases lying between them. CDR1 is SNHLY and CDR2 is FYNNEI in the germline V gene. CDR3 amino acids: CASSGMHGLGSGNEQFF. The CDR3 bases are TGTGCCAGCAGTGGAATGCACGGGTTGGGGTCAGGCAATGAGCAGTTCTTC.

The V and J genes are TRBV14 and TRBJ2-7; D unresolved. The CDR3 has 13 residues. Trimming took 5 bases from V and 3 from J, leaving 11 bases between them. Germline CDR1 reads SGHDN; CDR2 reads FVKESK. Here the CDR3 DNA reads TGTGCCAGCAGCACTTGGTCCAACTACGAGCAGTACTTC. This sequence encodes CASSTWSNYEQYF.

The chain links TRBV18 to TRBJ1-6; perhaps TRBD1 as D (6 bases). CDR1 is KGHSH, CDR2 LQKENI, per germline. V shed 8 bases and J shed 6 bases, with 14 bases lying between them. CDR3 size: 14 residues. Here the CDR3 reads CASHTGNSNSPLHF. CDR3 bases: TGTGCCAGCCACACAGGGAATAGTAATTCACCCCTCCACTTT.

This chain joins TRBV5-1 and TRBJ2-3, with 9 bases that match TRBD1. V lost 2 bases to trimming and J lost 1 base; unmatched junction nucleotides: 11. This CDR3 has 18 residues. The germline CDR1 and CDR2 sequences are SGHRS and YFSETQ. The CDR3 loop reads CASSLGMTGGPGTDTQYF. The CDR3 bases are TGCGCCAGCAGCTTAGGTATGACAGGGGGACCTGGCACAGATACGCAGTATTTT.

The chain has TRBV25-1 and TRBJ1-5; the D is unclear. Per the germline V gene, CDR1 is MGHDK and CDR2 is SYGVNS. CDR3 length equals 13 residues. V was cut by 3 bases and J by 12 bases, with 15 bases left in between. The CDR3 DNA follows: TGTGCCAGCAGTGACGTCAACAGCTTATACCAGCATTTT. As protein: CASSDVNSLYQHF.

This clonotype was counted once. V usage is TRBV7-9 and J usage is TRBJ1-2; D not certain. The V and J ends lost 1 base and 0 bases respectively, with 12 bases between them. Germline V gene lookup returns CDR1 SEHNR and CDR2 FQNEAQ (reference sequence). The CDR3 contains 16 residues. The CDR3, as DNA: TGTGCCAGCAGCTTAGGGACGGAAAAAGCTAACTATGGCTACACCTTC. This gives the protein CASSLGTEKANYGYTF.

The chain recombines TRBV10-3 with TRBJ2-3; 7 bases are shared with TRBD1. The CDR3 is 16 amino acids. After removal of 4 bases from V and 3 bases from J, the junction contained 10 bases not matched to a gene. Germline lookup yields CDR1 ENHRY and CDR2 SYGVKD. CDR3 sequence reads: CAISGPETGSTDTQYF. Written as DNA, the CDR3 is TGTGCCATCAGTGGACCGGAGACAGGGTCGACAGATACGCAGTATTTT.

This clonotype was seen once. V and J are TRBV7-2 and TRBJ1-6; D perhaps matches TRBD1 (6 bases). V lost 3 bases and J 7 bases, leaving 13 bases between the germline ends. The V gene's germline CDR1 is SGHTA and CDR2 FQGNSA. The CDR3 runs to 15 residues. The CDR3 loop is CASSFRGQKNSPLHF. The CDR3 DNA sequence: TGTGCCAGCAGCTTCCGTGGACAGAAAAATTCACCCCTCCACTTT.

The chain is built from TRBV9 and TRBJ2-2; 11 bases align to TRBD2. Per the germline V gene, CDR1 is SGDLS and CDR2 is YYNGEE. The CDR3 totals 18 residues. The V and J ends lost 3 bases and 1 base, in that order; junction bases with no gene match: 8. CDR3 protein: CASSGDPGTSGNTGELFF. Here the CDR3 DNA reads TGTGCCAGCAGCGGAGACCCCGGGACTAGCGGGAACACCGGGGAGCTGTTTTTT. Together with reference TRBV9 and TRBJ2-2, the CDR3 gives the full variable domain: DSGVTQTPKHLITATGQRVTLRCSPRSGDLSVYWYQQSLDQGLQFLIQYYNGEERAKGNILERFSAQQFPDLHSELNLSSLELGDSALYFCASSGDPGTSGNTGELFFGEGSRLTVL.

This chain links TRBV2 with TRBJ2-7; D remains ambiguous. This CDR3 is built from 14 residues. V dropped 7 bases and J dropped 6 bases, with 19 bases sitting between them. Germline lookup yields CDR1 SNHLY and CDR2 FYNNEI. In DNA form, the CDR3 reads TGTGCCAGCAAAGAGGCAGAAGCCGCCCCCGAGCAGTACTTC. Its translation is CASKEAEAAPEQYF.

The chain joins TRBV5-5 to TRBJ1-5; D may be TRBD1 (5 bases). V gave up 0 bases and J gave up 4 bases, with 14 bases separating them. Germline V gene lookup returns CDR1 SGHKS and CDR2 YYEKEE (reference sequence). This CDR3 region has 16 residues. The CDR3 nucleotides are TGTGCCAGCAGCTTGGTGGCGGGACGGGGAAATCAGCCCCAGCATTTT. Amino acids: CASSLVAGRGNQPQHF.

The rearrangement links TRBV4-1 to TRBJ2-7; D possibly matches TRBD1 or TRBD2 (6 bases each). The CDR3 loop spans 17 amino acids. The germline gives CDR1 MGHRA, CDR2 YSYEKL. Trimming cost V 1 base and J 3 bases, with 19 bases left between them. In nucleotides, the CDR3 is TGCGCCAGCAGCCAAGTCGGGAGTAGGACAGCAATCTACGAGCAGTACTTC. Protein: CASSQVGSRTAIYEQYF.

The V gene is TRBV7-9, the J gene TRBJ2-1; perhaps TRBD2 as D (5 bases). Deletions cut 5 bases from V and 5 bases from J, with 25 bases between. Germline V gives CDR1 SEHNR, CDR2 FQNEAQ (reference sequence). CDR3 length equals 18 residues. The CDR3 bases are TGTGCCAGCAGCCCAAGGTGGGGAGCTATGCGACCCAACAATGAGCAGTTCTTC. Residues: CASSPRWGAMRPNNEQFF.

This clonotype has more than one count but fewer than ten. The chain carries TRBV7-9 and TRBJ2-7, with 12 bases that match TRBD2. J lost 5 bases, V lost 0 bases, and 5 bases had no gene match. The germline V gene encodes CDR1 SEHNR and CDR2 FQNEAQ (reference sequence). The CDR3 length is 16 residues. This CDR3 is CASSLATSGRIHEQYF. The DNA for the CDR3 is TGTGCCAGCAGCTTAGCTACTAGCGGGAGGATCCACGAGCAGTACTTC.

This chain joins TRBV19 and TRBJ2-3; no definite D call. Looked up from germline, CDR1 is LNHDA and CDR2 is SQIVND (reference sequence). V lost 1 base and J lost 2, with 10 bases in between. The CDR3 runs 15 residues. The CDR3 is CASSIVPGYTDTQYF. CDR3 coding DNA: TGTGCCAGTAGTATAGTTCCCGGTTACACAGATACGCAGTATTTT.

The chain carries TRBV7-2 and TRBJ1-1; D unclear. The germline V gene encodes CDR1 SGHTA and CDR2 FQGNSA. CDR3 length equals 12 residues. V was clipped by 5 bases and J by 5 bases, with 9 bases between them. DNA of the CDR3: TGTGCCAGCAGCCGGGTGTGGACTGAAGCTTTCTTT. Protein product: CASSRVWTEAFF. Looking up the rest from reference TRBV7-2 and TRBJ1-1 gives the full variable domain: GAGVSQSPSNKVTEKGKDVELRCDPISGHTALYWYRQSLGQGLEFLIYFQGNSAPDKSGLPSDRFSAERTGGSVSTLTIQRTQQEDSAVYLCASSRVWTEAFFGQGTRLTVV.

The chain joins TRBV14 to TRBJ1-2; a weak D match, TRBD1 (5 bases). The CDR3 sequence is 16 residues long. The germline V gene encodes CDR1 SGHDN and CDR2 FVKESK. Trimming left V 0 bases short and J 4 bases short, with 15 bases between. The CDR3 coding sequence is TGTGCCAGCAGCCAAGATGCCGGGGCCCCCCGCTATGGCTACACCTTC. This codes for CASSQDAGAPRYGYTF.

This chain uses TRBV6-5 with TRBJ2-3; D not resolved. The CDR3 runs 14 residues. Germline-derived CDR1 and CDR2 are MNHEY and SVGAGI. Trimming pared 2 bases from V and 3 bases from J, leaving 9 bases between. CDR3 region: CASSYRFSTDTQYF. Written as DNA, the CDR3 is TGTGCCAGCAGTTACAGGTTTTCGACAGATACGCAGTATTTT.

V is TRBV6-1 and J is TRBJ2-1; D tentatively fits TRBD1 or TRBD2 (5 bases each). Trimming took off 6 bases at V and 0 bases at J, with 12 bases between the two ends. Germline V gene sequence: CDR1 MNHNS, CDR2 SASEGT. The CDR3 loop spans 15 amino acids. The CDR3 reads CASRVGASSYNEQFF. The DNA for the CDR3 is TGTGCCAGCAGGGTCGGGGCCAGCTCCTACAATGAGCAGTTCTTC.

The CDR3 coding sequence is TGTGCCAGCTCACCACCGGGGAAGGCCTCCGAGCAGTACTTC. This encodes CASSPPGKASEQYF. V usage is TRBV18 and J usage is TRBJ2-7; D is unresolved. Per germline, CDR1 KGHSH and CDR2 LQKENI. Trimming left V 0 bases short and J 6 bases short, with 12 bases between. CDR3 length: 14 residues.